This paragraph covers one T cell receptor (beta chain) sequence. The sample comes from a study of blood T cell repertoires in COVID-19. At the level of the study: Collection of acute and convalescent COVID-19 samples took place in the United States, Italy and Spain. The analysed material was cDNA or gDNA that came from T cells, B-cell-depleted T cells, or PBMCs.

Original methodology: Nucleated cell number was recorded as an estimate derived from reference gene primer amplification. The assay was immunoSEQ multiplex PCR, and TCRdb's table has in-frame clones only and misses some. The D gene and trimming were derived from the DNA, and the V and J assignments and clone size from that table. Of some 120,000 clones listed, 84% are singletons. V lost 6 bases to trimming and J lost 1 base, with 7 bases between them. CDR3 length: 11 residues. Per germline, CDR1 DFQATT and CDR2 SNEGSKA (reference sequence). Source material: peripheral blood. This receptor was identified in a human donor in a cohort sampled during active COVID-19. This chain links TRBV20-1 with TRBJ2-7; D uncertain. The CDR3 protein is CSAVTSYEQYF. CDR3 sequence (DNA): TGCAGTGCGGTCACTTCCTACGAGCAGTACTTC.